This TCR beta chain was identified during a study of a mutant IDH1 vaccine in newly diagnosed glioma. Background on the study: Pretreatment consisted of radiotherapy, temozolomide, or both, with most receiving both.

As to time point: week 47, end of study. Each dose delivered 300 ug of mutant IDH1 20-mer peptide subcutaneously with imiquimod. New IDH1-mutant, ATRX-lost WHO grade 3 or 4 astrocytomas occurred in donors. Measured with immunoSEQ multiplex PCR; TCRdb has only the in-frame clones, and not every one. There are 50,000 to 70,000 clones in the sample; roughly four fifths occur only once, and approximately 3.4% lies in the top ten. This CDR3 has 15 residues. Trimming pared 3 bases from V and 4 bases from J, leaving 12 bases between. CDR1 and CDR2 (germline): LNHDA, SQIVND (reference sequence). General study points: Pseudoprogression seemed unlinked to shifts in top peripheral T cell clonotypes.

Turning to this clone: Its antigen remains unidentified.

Sequenced here: PBMCs, sampled from a glioma patient whose treatment included an IDH1 peptide vaccine. The J gene is TRBJ1-4, the V gene TRBV19; D uncertain. The sequence was collected from a woman between 50 and 59 years old with glioma. The CDR3 is CASSMASGVNEKLFF. DNA for the CDR3: TGTGCCAGTAGTATGGCTAGCGGGGTTAATGAAAAACTGTTTTTT.